The rows below give T cell receptor beta chains drawn from one sample of a study of OX40 agonist ivuxolimab in advanced cancers. This table comes from immunoSEQ multiplex PCR, and its TCRdb copy is limited to in-frame clones, with some not included. Of under 25,000 clones listed, 82% are singletons. Sequenced material: CD4+ or CD8+ T cells sorted from blood, taken in a trial of the OX40 agonist ivuxolimab. These receptors were obtained from an adult with an advanced solid tumor such as melanoma, head and neck, liver or kidney cancer. CDR3s include the opening cysteine and the closing phenylalanine or tryptophan. The order of the fields is D gene, clone size, J gene, V gene, CDR3 DNA, CDR3 protein. D genes are given only for firm matches. For some rows the clone size is stated as once, few or many, or as a class when expanded; others skip it.

-,-,TRBJ1-2,TRBV19,TGTGCCAGTAAAGGGGCAGAATATGGCTACACCTTC,CASKGAEYGYTF
-,-,TRBJ1-2,TRBV27,TGTGCCAGCAGCCTCCGGCGGGGCTATGGCTACACCTTC,CASSLRRGYGYTF
-,-,TRBJ1-1,TRBV28,TGTGCCTCTCAGAGTTTTTATACTGAAGCTTTCTTT,CASQSFYTEAFF
TRBD1,-,TRBJ2-7,TRBV7-7,TGTGCCAGCAGCCCCAAGGGACAGGCCTACGAGCAGTACTTC,CASSPKGQAYEQYF
-,-,TRBJ1-4,TRBV10-2,TGCGCCAGCAGTGAGTCGGGGGCTGGGAAAGAAAAACTGTTTTTT,CASSESGAGKEKLFF
-,-,TRBJ1-5,TRBV6-4,TGTGCCAGCAGTGACTCCCACCAGGTCAGGGGCAATCAGCCCCAGCATTTT,CASSDSHQVRGNQPQHF
-,-,TRBJ2-2,TRBV11-2,TGTGCCAGCAGCCTAAACACCGGGGAGCTGTTTTTT,CASSLNTGELFF
TRBD1,-,TRBJ2-1,TRBV10-1,TGCGCCAGCAGACAAGAAACAGGGGCGCCACTATTCTTC,CASRQETGAPLFF
TRBD1,-,TRBJ2-7,TRBV27,TGTGCCAGCAGTCGGCACACGGGACAGGGGGCTCGGCAGTACTTC,CASSRHTGQGARQYF
TRBD1,-,TRBJ2-1,TRBV18,TGTGCCAGCTCTCCCGGGACAGGGTCCTACAATGAGCAGTTCTTC,CASSPGTGSYNEQFF
TRBD2,-,TRBJ2-4,TRBV5-4,TGTGCCAGCAGTCCACGGTTAGCGGGGGGGCCAAACATTCAGTACTTC,CASSPRLAGGPNIQYF
TRBD2,-,TRBJ2-1,TRBV11-2,TGTGCCAGCAGCTCCAGACTAGCGGGGATCTACAATGAGCAGTTCTTC,CASSSRLAGIYNEQFF
-,-,TRBJ2-3,TRBV7-8,TGTGCCAGCAGCTACGGCCCGGGGTCTAGCACAGATACGCAGTATTTT,CASSYGPGSSTDTQYF
-,-,TRBJ1-3,TRBV4-3,TGCGCCAGCAGCCAAGACAGGGCTGGAAACACCATATATTTT,CASSQDRAGNTIYF
-,-,TRBJ1-5,TRBV29-1,TGCAGCGTGGGACATAGCAATCAGCCCCAGCATTTT,CSVGHSNQPQHF
TRBD1,-,TRBJ1-2,TRBV6-5,TGTGCCAGCAGTTCCCCGGGACAGGGGGGGAACTATGGCTACACCTTC,CASSSPGQGGNYGYTF
TRBD2,-,TRBJ2-7,TRBV27,TGTGCCAGCAGTTGGGGACTAGCGCATGAGTTTAAGCCCTACGAGCAGTACTTC,CASSWGLAHEFKPYEQYF
-,-,TRBJ2-3,TRBV19,TGTGCCACCGATCTCCTGGCCCTCACAGATACGCAGTATTTT,CATDLLALTDTQYF
-,-,TRBJ2-3,TRBV11-2,TGTGCCAGCAGCCCCGACGGGAAACGCACGGATACGCAGTATTTT,CASSPDGKRTDTQYF
-,-,TRBJ2-1,TRBV20-1,TGCAGTGCCATAGACAATGAGCAGTTCTTC,CSAIDNEQFF
-,-,TRBJ1-6,TRBV6-5,TGTGCCAGCAGTTTAGGGGGACTGGATTCACCCCTCCACTTT,CASSLGGLDSPLHF
TRBD1,-,TRBJ1-2,TRBV6-5,TGTGCCAGCAGTTATGGTTTGACAGGGGGCGTTGGCTACACCTTC,CASSYGLTGGVGYTF
-,-,TRBJ1-1,TRBV6-5,TGTGCCAGCGCCAAAAGCCGGGGCGACACTGAAGCTTTCTTT,CASAKSRGDTEAFF
-,-,TRBJ1-1,TRBV2,TGTGCCACCTCCCGGGCCGAGGACACTGAAGCTTTCTTT,CATSRAEDTEAFF
TRBD2,-,TRBJ2-5,TRBV9,TGTGCCAGCAGCCCACAAGTCTCGGGGGGGCAAGAGACCCAGTACTTC,CASSPQVSGGQETQYF
-,-,TRBJ1-2,TRBV6-4,TGTGCCAGCAGTGACTCCTCGGTCAGGTCTTATGGCTACACCTTC,CASSDSSVRSYGYTF
-,-,TRBJ1-5,TRBV18,TGTGCCAGCTCCCGGGGAGGAAGCAATCAGCCCCAGCATTTT,CASSRGGSNQPQHF
-,-,TRBJ1-2,TRBV28,TGTGCCAGCAGTTTTCTGGGAGATGGCTACACCTTC,CASSFLGDGYTF
-,-,TRBJ1-2,TRBV6-5,TGTGCCAGCAAGGGATCAAACTATGGCTACACCTTC,CASKGSNYGYTF
TRBD1,few,TRBJ1-4,TRBV19,TGTGCCAGTAGTTTAGGACAGGGGTCTGAAAAACTGTTTTTT,CASSLGQGSEKLFF
-,once,TRBJ1-6,TRBV6-1,TGTGCCAGCAGTGAGCTTGCAGGGAGGAGCTCACCCCTCCACTTT,CASSELAGRSSPLHF
-,once,TRBJ2-2,TRBV6-5,TGTGCCAGCCGATACCAGTCGAACACCGGGGAGCTGTTTTTT,CASRYQSNTGELFF
-,-,TRBJ1-5,TRBV28,TGTGCCAGCAGTTTAAAAGGGAGGTTTCAGCCCCAGCATTTT,CASSLKGRFQPQHF
-,-,TRBJ1-5,TRBV2,TGTGCCAGCAGTGGAGTGGGCTGGGGCAATCAGCCCCAGCATTTT,CASSGVGWGNQPQHF
-,-,TRBJ2-7,TRBV27,TGTGCCAGCATGGGCCTAGAAAAGCAGGACTACGAGCAGTACTTC,CASMGLEKQDYEQYF
-,-,TRBJ1-1,TRBV5-4,TGTGCCAGCAGAACGGCTCTGGGGAACACTGAAGCTTTCTTT,CASRTALGNTEAFF
-,few,TRBJ2-7,TRBV5-1,TGCGCCAGCAGCTTGGGGTCGAGGGTCTACGAGCAGTACTTC,CASSLGSRVYEQYF
-,-,TRBJ2-7,TRBV27,TGTGCCAGCCGCGAGGTGGGCAGGGCAACCGAGCAGTACTTC,CASREVGRATEQYF
-,-,TRBJ1-3,TRBV12-5,TGTGCTAGTGGCATGAAGGGGAACACCATATATTTT,CASGMKGNTIYF
TRBD1,few,TRBJ1-5,TRBV11-2,TGTGCCAGCAGCCCCACGACAGGGGCAGGCAATCAGCCCCAGCATTTT,CASSPTTGAGNQPQHF
TRBD2,-,TRBJ2-1,TRBV27,TGTGCCAGCAGCTTTACCTCGACTAGCCATGAGCAGTTCTTC,CASSFTSTSHEQFF
-,-,TRBJ2-5,TRBV6-6,TGTGCCAAATTCGGGGCCCAGTACTTC,CAKFGAQYF
-,-,TRBJ2-7,TRBV18,TGTGCCAGCTCACCCGGGACCGGGCACTACGAGCAGTACTTC,CASSPGTGHYEQYF
-,-,TRBJ1-1,TRBV7-9,TGTGCCAGCAGCAACGGGGGGGCCGGGAACACTGAAGCTTTCTTT,CASSNGGAGNTEAFF
-,-,TRBJ2-2,TRBV6-6,TGTGCCAGCAGAACCGGGACAACGAACACCGGGGAGCTGTTTTTT,CASRTGTTNTGELFF
-,few,TRBJ1-2,TRBV4-1,TGCGCCAGCAGCCAAGCTAGCAGGACCGATGGCTACACCTTC,CASSQASRTDGYTF
TRBD1,-,TRBJ2-3,TRBV11-3,TGTGCCAGCAGCTCCCGGGACAGGGCCCCCTATACGCAGTATTTT,CASSSRDRAPYTQYF
-,-,TRBJ2-7,TRBV25-1,TGTGCCAGCAGTGAAGAGAGCTACGAGCAGTACTTC,CASSEESYEQYF
TRBD2,-,TRBJ2-7,TRBV7-3,TGTGCCAGCAGCCCAGGAGGGACTAGCGGTCCCTACGAGCAGTACTTC,CASSPGGTSGPYEQYF
TRBD2,-,TRBJ2-1,TRBV7-8,TGTGCCAGCAGCTTAGGGACTAGCAATTACAATGAGCAGTTCTTC,CASSLGTSNYNEQFF
-,once,TRBJ1-3,TRBV18,TGTGCCAGCTCACGTACGACAGTAGACACCATATATTTT,CASSRTTVDTIYF
-,-,TRBJ1-6,TRBV19,TGTGCCAGTAGTATCGGACGTAGGGATAATTCACCCCTCCACTTT,CASSIGRRDNSPLHF
TRBD2,-,TRBJ2-5,TRBV2,TGTGCCAGCACCTCAGCCGCTAGCGGGGGGAACCCTCAAGAGACCCAGTACTTC,CASTSAASGGNPQETQYF
TRBD1,-,TRBJ2-5,TRBV9,TGTGCCAGCAGCAAAGGGGAAGGGGGCCGAGGAAAGACCCAGTACTTC,CASSKGEGGRGKTQYF
-,-,TRBJ2-7,TRBV27,TGTGCCAGCAGTCCACGCCAGCGTCGTTCCTACGAGCAGTACTTC,CASSPRQRRSYEQYF
-,-,TRBJ2-7,TRBV4-2,TGTGCCAGCAGCCAAGATACGCTTTACGAGCAGTACTTC,CASSQDTLYEQYF
-,-,TRBJ1-2,TRBV15,TGTGCCACCAGCAGAGACCGCAGGGGAAGCGGCTATGGCTACACCTTC,CATSRDRRGSGYGYTF